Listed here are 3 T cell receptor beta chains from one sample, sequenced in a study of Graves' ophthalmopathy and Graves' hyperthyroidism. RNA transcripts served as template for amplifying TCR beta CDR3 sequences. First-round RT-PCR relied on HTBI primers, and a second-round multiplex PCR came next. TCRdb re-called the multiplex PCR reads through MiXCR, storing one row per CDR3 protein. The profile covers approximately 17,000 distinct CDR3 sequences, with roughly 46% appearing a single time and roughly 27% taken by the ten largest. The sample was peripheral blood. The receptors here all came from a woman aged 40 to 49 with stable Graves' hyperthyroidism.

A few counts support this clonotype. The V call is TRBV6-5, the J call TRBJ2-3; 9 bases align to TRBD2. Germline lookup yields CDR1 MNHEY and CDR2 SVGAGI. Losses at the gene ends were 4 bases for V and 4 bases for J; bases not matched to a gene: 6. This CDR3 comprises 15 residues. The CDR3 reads CASSSAGGGPDTQYF. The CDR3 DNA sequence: TGTGCCAGCAGTTCGGCGGGAGGGGGTCCAGATACGCAGTATTTT.

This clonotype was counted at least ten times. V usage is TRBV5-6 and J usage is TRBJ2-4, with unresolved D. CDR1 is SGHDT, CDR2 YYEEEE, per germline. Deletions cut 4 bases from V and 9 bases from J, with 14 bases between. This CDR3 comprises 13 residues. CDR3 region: CASSTRPVGIQYF. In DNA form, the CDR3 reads TGTGCCAGCAGCACTCGACCTGTTGGCATTCAGTACTTC. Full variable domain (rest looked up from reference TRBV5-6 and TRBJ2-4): DAGVTQSPTHLIKTRGQQVTLRCSPKSGHDTVSWYQQALGQGPQFIFQYYEEEERQRGNFPDRFSGHQFPNYSSELNVNALLLGDSALYLCASSTRPVGIQYFGAGTRLSVL.

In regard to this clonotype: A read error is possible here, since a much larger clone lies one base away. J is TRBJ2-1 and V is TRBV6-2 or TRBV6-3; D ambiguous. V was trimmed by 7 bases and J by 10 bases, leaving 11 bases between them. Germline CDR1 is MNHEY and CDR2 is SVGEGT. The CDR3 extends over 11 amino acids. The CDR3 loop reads CASNPEEEQFF. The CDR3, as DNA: TGTGCCAGCAACCCTGAGGAGGAGCAGTTCTTC.